A few counts support the clone carrying this T cell receptor (beta chain). The sample belongs to a study of blood T cells in healthy people across ages. A sample-barcoded 5' primer and a J-beta primer mix were used in a second PCR of roughly 7 to 11 cycles. TCRdb fed the 5' RACE reads into MiXCR, producing one record per CDR3 protein. The sample records 700,000 to 1,000,000 distinct CDR3 sequences, more than 40% being singletons. V shed 6 bases and J 4 bases; nucleotides not matched to a gene: 3. CDR3 length: 15 residues. The sequencing input was blood. This clonotype originated in a man between 60 and 75 years old in good health. The chain joins TRBV12-3 or TRBV12-4 to TRBJ2-1; 13 bases line up with TRBD2. CDR3 DNA: TGTGCCAGCAGGAAGACTAGCGGGGGGTACAATGAGCAGTTCTTC. Amino acid sequence: CASRKTSGGYNEQFF.